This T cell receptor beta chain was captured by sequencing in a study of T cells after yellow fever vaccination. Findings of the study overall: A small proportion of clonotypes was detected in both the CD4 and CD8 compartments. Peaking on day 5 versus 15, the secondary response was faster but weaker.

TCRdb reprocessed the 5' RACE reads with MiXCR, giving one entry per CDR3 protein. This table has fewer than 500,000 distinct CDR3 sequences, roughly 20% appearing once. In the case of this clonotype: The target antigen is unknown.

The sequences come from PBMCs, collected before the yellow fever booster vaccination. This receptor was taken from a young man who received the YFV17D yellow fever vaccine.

CDR3 nucleotide sequence: TGTGCCAGCAGCTCGTCAGCGGGGTCGTTAGGTTGGGAGACCCAGTACTTC. This sequence encodes CASSSSAGSLGWETQYF. V is TRBV11-1 and J is TRBJ2-5, with 7 bases lining up with TRBD2. V lost 4 bases and J lost 5; bases outside the gene matches: 16. Germline loops: CDR1 SGHAT, CDR2 FQDESV (reference sequence). The CDR3 spans 17 residues.